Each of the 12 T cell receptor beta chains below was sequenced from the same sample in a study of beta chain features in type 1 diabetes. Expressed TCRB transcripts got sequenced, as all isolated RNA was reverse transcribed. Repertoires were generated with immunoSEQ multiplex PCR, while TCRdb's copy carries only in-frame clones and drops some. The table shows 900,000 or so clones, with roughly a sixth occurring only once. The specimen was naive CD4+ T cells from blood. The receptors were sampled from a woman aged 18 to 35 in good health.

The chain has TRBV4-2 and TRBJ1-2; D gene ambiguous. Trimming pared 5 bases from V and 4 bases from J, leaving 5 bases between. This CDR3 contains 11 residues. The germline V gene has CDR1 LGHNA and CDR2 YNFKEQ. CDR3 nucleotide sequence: TGTGCCAGCAGCAGCCGCTATGGCTACACCTTC. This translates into CASSSRYGYTF.

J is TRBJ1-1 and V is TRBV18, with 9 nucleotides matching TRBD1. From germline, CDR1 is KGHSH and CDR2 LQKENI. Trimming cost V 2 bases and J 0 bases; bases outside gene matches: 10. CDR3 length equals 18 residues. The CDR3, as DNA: TGTGCCAGCTCACCAATGGGACAGGGAGAGGTAATGAACACTGAAGCTTTCTTT. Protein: CASSPMGQGEVMNTEAFF. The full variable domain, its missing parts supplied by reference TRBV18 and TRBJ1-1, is NAGVMQNPRHLVRRRGQEARLRCSPMKGHSHVYWYRQLPEEGLKFMVYLQKENIIDESGMPKERFSAEFPKEGPSILRIQQVVRGDSAAYFCASSPMGQGEVMNTEAFFGQGTRLTVV.

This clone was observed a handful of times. The CDR3 sequence: CATGQRRQLTNEKLFF. In DNA, the CDR3 is TGTGCCACCGGACAGAGGAGGCAGTTGACTAATGAAAAACTGTTTTTT. The V and J genes are TRBV15 and TRBJ1-4, with D perhaps TRBD1 (6 bases). Germline CDR1 reads LNHNV; CDR2 reads YYDKDF (reference sequence). This CDR3 comprises 16 residues. Trimming took off 8 bases at V and 2 bases at J, with 18 bases between the two ends.

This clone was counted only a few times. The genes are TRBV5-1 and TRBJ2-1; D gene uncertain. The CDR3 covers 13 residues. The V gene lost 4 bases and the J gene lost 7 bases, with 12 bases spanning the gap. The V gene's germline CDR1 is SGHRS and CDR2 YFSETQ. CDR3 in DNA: TGCGCCAGCAGCCACCTCAACGAAAATGAGCAGTTCTTC. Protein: CASSHLNENEQFF. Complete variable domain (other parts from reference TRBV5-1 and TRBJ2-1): KAGVTQTPRYLIKTRGQQVTLSCSPISGHRSVSWYQQTPGQGLQFLFEYFSETQRNKGNFPGRFSGRQFSNSRSEMNVSTLELGDSALYLCASSHLNENEQFFGPGTRLTVL.

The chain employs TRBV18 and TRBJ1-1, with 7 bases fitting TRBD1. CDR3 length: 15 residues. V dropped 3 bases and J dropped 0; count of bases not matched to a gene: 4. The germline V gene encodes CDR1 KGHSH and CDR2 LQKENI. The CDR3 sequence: CASSPTGVMNTEAFF. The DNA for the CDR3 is TGTGCCAGCTCACCTACAGGGGTGATGAACACTGAAGCTTTCTTT.

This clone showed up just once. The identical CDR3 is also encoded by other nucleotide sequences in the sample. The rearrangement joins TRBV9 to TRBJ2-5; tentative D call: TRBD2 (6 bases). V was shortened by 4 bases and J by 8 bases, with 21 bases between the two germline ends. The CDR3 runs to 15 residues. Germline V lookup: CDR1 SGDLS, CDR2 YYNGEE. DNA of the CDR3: TGTGCCAGCAGCCAGACCGGGACTCAGAGGGAAACCCAGTACTTC. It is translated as CASSQTGTQRETQYF.

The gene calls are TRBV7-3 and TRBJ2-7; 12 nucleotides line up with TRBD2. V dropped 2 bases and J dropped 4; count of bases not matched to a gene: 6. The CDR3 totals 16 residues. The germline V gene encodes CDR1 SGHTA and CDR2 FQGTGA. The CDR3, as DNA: TGTGCCAGCAGCTTAGTACTAGCGGGAGGATCTTACGAGCAGTACTTC. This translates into CASSLVLAGGSYEQYF.

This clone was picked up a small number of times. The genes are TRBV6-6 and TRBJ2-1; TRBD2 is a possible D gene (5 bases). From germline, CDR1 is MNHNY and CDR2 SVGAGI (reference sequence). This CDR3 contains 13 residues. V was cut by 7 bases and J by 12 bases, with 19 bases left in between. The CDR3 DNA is TGTGCCAGCAACCCCTATGCGGGTTTTGTGCAGTTCTTC. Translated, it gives CASNPYAGFVQFF.

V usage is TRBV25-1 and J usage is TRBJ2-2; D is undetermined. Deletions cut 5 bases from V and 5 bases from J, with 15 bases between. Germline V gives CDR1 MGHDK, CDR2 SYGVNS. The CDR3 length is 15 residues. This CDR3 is CASSWTYGPTGELFF. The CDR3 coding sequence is TGTGCCAGCAGTTGGACCTACGGACCGACCGGGGAGCTGTTTTTT. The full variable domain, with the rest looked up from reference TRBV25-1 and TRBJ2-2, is EADIYQTPRYLVIGTGKKITLECSQTMGHDKMYWYQQDPGMELHLIHYSYGVNSTEKGDLSSESTVSRIRTEHFPLTLESARPSHTSQYLCASSWTYGPTGELFFGEGSRLTVL.

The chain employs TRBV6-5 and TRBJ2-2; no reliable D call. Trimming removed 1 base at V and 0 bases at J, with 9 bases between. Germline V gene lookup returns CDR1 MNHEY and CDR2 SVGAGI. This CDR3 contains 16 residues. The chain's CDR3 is CASSYLPRANTGELFF. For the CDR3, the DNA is TGTGCCAGCAGTTACTTACCGCGAGCGAACACCGGGGAGCTGTTTTTT.

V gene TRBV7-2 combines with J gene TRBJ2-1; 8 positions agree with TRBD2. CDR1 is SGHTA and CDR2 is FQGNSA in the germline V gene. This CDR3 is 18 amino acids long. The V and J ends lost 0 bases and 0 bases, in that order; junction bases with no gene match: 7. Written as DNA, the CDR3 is TGTGCCAGCAGCTTAGCAAATAGCGGGGACCTCTCCTACAATGAGCAGTTCTTC. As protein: CASSLANSGDLSYNEQFF.

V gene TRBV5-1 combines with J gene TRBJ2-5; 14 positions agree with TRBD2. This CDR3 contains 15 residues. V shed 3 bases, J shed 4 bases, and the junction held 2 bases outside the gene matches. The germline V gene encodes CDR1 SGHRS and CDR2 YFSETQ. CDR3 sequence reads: CASSSGLAGGETQYF. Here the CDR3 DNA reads TGCGCCAGCAGCTCCGGACTAGCGGGAGGAGAGACCCAGTACTTC.